These 14 T cell receptor beta chains originate from one sample sequenced in a study of shared clonotypes between healthy human individuals. Generated by immunoSEQ multiplex PCR, the TCRdb table keeps only in-frame clones and is missing some. There are some 680,000 clones in the sample; more than 70% occur only once, and around 1.8% lies in the top ten. Sequenced sample: memory CD4+ T cells sorted from blood. As to subset: CD45RA-negative fraction. The receptors originated from a young woman in good health.

This chain uses TRBV7-9 with TRBJ1-4; D is uncertain. CDR1 and CDR2 from the germline V gene are SEHNR and FQNEAQ (reference sequence). The length of the CDR3 is 15 residues. V lost 3 bases and J lost 0, with 8 bases in between. The CDR3 loop reads CASSFLGTTNEKLFF. The CDR3 DNA is TGTGCCAGCAGCTTTTTGGGGACAACTAATGAAAAACTGTTTTTT. Based on the CDR3 plus reference TRBV7-9 and TRBJ1-4, the full variable domain is DTGVSQNPRHKITKRGQNVTFRCDPISEHNRLYWYRQTLGQGPEFLTYFQNEAQLEKSRLLSDRFSAERPKGSFSTLEIQRTEQGDSAMYLCASSFLGTTNEKLFFGSGTQLSVL.

The CDR3 nucleotides are TGTGCCAGCAGCGGGACGGCGGGCACAGATACGCAGTATTTT. Protein: CASSGTAGTDTQYF. The chain links TRBV2 to TRBJ2-3; either TRBD1 or TRBD2 may supply D (5 bases each). This CDR3 has 14 residues. V was pared by 6 bases and J by 1 base, with 11 bases between. CDR1 and CDR2 (germline): SNHLY, FYNNEI.

J is TRBJ2-7 and V is TRBV7-8, with TRBD2 matching over 14 bases. From germline, CDR1 is SGHVS and CDR2 FQNEAQ. The CDR3 sequence is 20 residues long. Unmatched junction bases numbered 17, after V lost 5 bases and J lost 2 bases. The chain's CDR3 is CASSPRSYRGLAGGPYEQYF. CDR3 nucleotide sequence: TGTGCCAGCAGCCCCAGGTCTTACCGTGGACTAGCGGGAGGACCCTACGAGCAGTACTTC.

This clone was detected only a few times. The chain recombines TRBV5-1 with TRBJ1-5, with a weak D call TRBD1 (5 bases). CDR3 length equals 15 residues. The germline gives CDR1 SGHRS, CDR2 YFSETQ. The ends were cut back, 3 bases at V and 2 bases at J, with 12 bases in the middle. DNA for the CDR3: TGCGCCAGCAGCTCCCGGGGGGGTGGCAATCAGCCCCAGCATTTT. This sequence encodes CASSSRGGGNQPQHF.

The chain links TRBV7-2 to TRBJ2-7; either TRBD1 or TRBD2 may supply D (5 bases each). Germline V gene sequence: CDR1 SGHTA, CDR2 FQGNSA. The CDR3 contains 16 residues. V gave up 5 bases and J gave up 0 bases, with 17 bases separating them. The CDR3 DNA sequence: TGTGCCAGCAGCCCAAGAACGGGACGAAGCTCCTACGAGCAGTACTTC. Encoded protein: CASSPRTGRSSYEQYF.

The chain links TRBV2 to TRBJ2-1; D possibly corresponds to TRBD2 (6 bases). CDR3 size: 13 residues. V gave up 4 bases and J gave up 2 bases, with 6 bases separating them. Germline V gene sequence: CDR1 SNHLY, CDR2 FYNNEI. The CDR3 sequence is CASSGTTYNEQFF. The CDR3 DNA sequence: TGTGCCAGCAGTGGGACTACCTACAATGAGCAGTTCTTC.

For this clone: This same CDR3 is encoded by further DNA sequences in the sample. The V gene is TRBV5-1, the J gene TRBJ1-4, with a weak D call TRBD1 (6 bases). Between the trimmed V and J ends, which lost 0 bases and 8 bases, there was a span of 11 bases. The CDR3 has 14 residues. CDR1 SGHRS and CDR2 YFSETQ come from the germline V gene. The CDR3 sequence: CASSLGQGNEKLFF. CDR3 sequence (DNA): TGCGCCAGCAGCTTGGGGCAGGGGAACGAAAAACTGTTTTTT.

This clone was seen repeatedly, ten times or more. The CDR3 reads CASSQGEVRGRGVNYGYTF. As DNA, the CDR3 is TGCGCCAGCAGCCAAGGGGAAGTGAGGGGGCGAGGGGTTAACTATGGCTACACCTTC. This rearrangement joins TRBV4-1 to TRBJ1-2; 7 nucleotides align to TRBD1. Trimming removed 1 base from V and 1 base from J; junction bases left unmatched: 15. Germline CDR1 reads MGHRA; CDR2 reads YSYEKL. The CDR3 totals 19 residues.

In the case of this clone: Since a much larger clone is just one base distant, this may be a read error. This chain links TRBV28 with TRBJ1-5, with a possible D match to TRBD1 (5 bases). This CDR3 has 12 residues. Germline-derived CDR1 and CDR2 are MDHEN and SYDVKM. Between the trimmed V and J ends, which lost 4 bases and 5 bases, there was a span of 6 bases. The CDR3 loop is CASSWGDQPQHF. In nucleotides, the CDR3 is TGTGCCAGCAGTTGGGGGGATCAGCCCCAGCATTTT.

CDR3 region: CASSALGGTDTQYF. The CDR3 region has the DNA TGCGCCAGCAGCGCTCTAGGCGGCACAGATACGCAGTATTTT. V usage is TRBV5-1 and J usage is TRBJ2-3, with D unclear. This CDR3 has 14 residues. The germline CDR1 and CDR2 sequences are SGHRS and YFSETQ. Trimming removed 4 bases from V and 1 base from J, with 10 bases in between.

The chain links TRBV2 to TRBJ2-1, with D possibly being TRBD1 (6 bases). This CDR3 region has 12 residues. V was shortened by 6 bases and J by 9 bases, with 12 bases between the two germline ends. Germline assignment: CDR1 SNHLY and CDR2 FYNNEI. The CDR3, as DNA: TGTGCCAGCAGCCCAGGGGTTGGTGAGCAGTTCTTC. This gives the protein CASSPGVGEQFF.

This clone was seen many times. The sample has other DNA sequences that encode this CDR3 too. CDR3 nucleotides: TGTGCCAGTGGAGGACTAGCGGGCACAGATACGCAGTATTTT. Encoded protein: CASGGLAGTDTQYF. The chain has TRBV6-1 and TRBJ2-3; TRBD2 matches 10 bases. Germline CDR1 MNHNS, CDR2 SASEGT. There are 14 residues in the CDR3. The V and J ends lost 9 bases and 1 base, in that order; junction bases with no gene match: 4.

There are a few counts of this clone. The chain has TRBV6-1 and TRBJ1-2, with 9 bases that match TRBD1. The germline V gene has CDR1 MNHNS and CDR2 SASEGT. This CDR3 is built from 14 residues. The junction had 7 bases not matched to a gene; V was cut back by 4 bases and J by 7 bases. The CDR3 sequence: CASSANPDRGGYTF. The CDR3 DNA is TGTGCCAGCAGTGCGAACCCGGACAGGGGTGGCTACACCTTC.

The chain carries TRBV28 and TRBJ1-2; D unresolved. Trimming stripped 8 bases from V and 8 bases from J, with 9 bases between. Germline CDR1 is MDHEN and CDR2 is SYDVKM. The CDR3 runs to 10 residues. The CDR3 region is CASGFEGYTF. CDR3 nucleotides: TGTGCCAGCGGCTTCGAAGGCTACACCTTC.